This T cell receptor beta chain was identified in a study of cytomegalovirus exposure and HLA in healthy donors. Study-wide points: Data from an earlier analysis indicated that most TCR beta V segments were productive either about 87% or about 30% of the time. Analyses of presence and absence presupposed an approximately uniform sequencing depth across donors. Later on, an analysis showed TCR association rates differing by HLA locus, with DRB1 the most and HLA-C the fewest. Reportedly, cytomegalovirus status was diagnosed with high sensitivity and specificity.

As concerns this clone: The antigen is undetermined. The same CDR3 can be traced to other DNA sequences in this sample.

Germline V gene lookup returns CDR1 LNHDA and CDR2 SQIVND (reference sequence). The junction had 9 bases not matched to a gene; V was cut back by 9 bases and J by 7 bases. The CDR3 totals 13 residues. The PCR was carried out with 60 Vbeta primers and 13 Jbeta primers. The assay was immunoSEQ multiplex PCR, and TCRdb's table has in-frame clones only and misses some. Altogether about 160,000 clones are present, 65% to 85% being singletons, with the ten largest covering around 7%. The chain couples TRBV19 to TRBJ1-2; TRBD1 agrees at 9 bases. Sequencing input: PBMCs. This receptor was taken from a middle-aged man in good health and CMV-seropositive. CDR3 in amino acids: CASGPGQGSGYTF. The CDR3 region has the DNA TGTGCCAGCGGTCCGGGACAGGGATCTGGCTACACCTTC.